A single sample is the source of the 21 T cell receptor beta chains below, sequenced in a study of spatial heterogeneity in lung cancer. Regarding time point: sample taken at primary tumor resection. The input material, whole RNA from tumor, nontumor lung or frozen PBMC, was sequenced unsorted. TCRdb re-called the 5' RACE reads with MiXCR, one entry per CDR3 protein. The repertoire has tens of thousands of distinct CDR3 sequences, around 5.2% of them found once; the top ten carry less than 35%. Source: PBMCs, taken at surgery. These receptors were taken from a female donor with early-stage non-small cell lung cancer.

The sample holds many counts of this clonotype. The chain couples TRBV9 to TRBJ2-3; possible D gene TRBD1, 5 bases. Per germline, CDR1 SGDLS and CDR2 YYNGEE. Trimming stripped 4 bases from V and 1 base from J, with 10 bases between. The CDR3 contains 14 residues. Written as DNA, the CDR3 is TGTGCCAGCAGCCCACAGGTCGGCACAGATACGCAGTATTTT. Amino acids: CASSPQVGTDTQYF. The full variable domain, rest sourced from reference TRBV9 and TRBJ2-3, is DSGVTQTPKHLITATGQRVTLRCSPRSGDLSVYWYQQSLDQGLQFLIQYYNGEERAKGNILERFSAQQFPDLHSELNLSSLELGDSALYFCASSPQVGTDTQYFGPGTRLTVL.

This clonotype showed up many times. The V call is TRBV5-1, the J call TRBJ2-3; D assignment may be TRBD1 or TRBD2 (5 bases each). Trimming pared 4 bases from V and 4 bases from J, leaving 13 bases between. Looked up from germline, CDR1 is SGHRS and CDR2 is YFSETQ. This CDR3 contains 14 residues. In nucleotides, the CDR3 is TGCGCCAGCAGCCGAGGGGTTCCCCCAGATACGCAGTATTTT. Translating it yields CASSRGVPPDTQYF. Complete variable domain (other parts from reference TRBV5-1 and TRBJ2-3): KAGVTQTPRYLIKTRGQQVTLSCSPISGHRSVSWYQQTPGQGLQFLFEYFSETQRNKGNFPGRFSGRQFSNSRSEMNVSTLELGDSALYLCASSRGVPPDTQYFGPGTRLTVL.

This clonotype was detected ten times or more. The chain recombines TRBV19 with TRBJ2-7; the D gene is possibly TRBD2 (5 bases). Germline loops: CDR1 LNHDA, CDR2 SQIVND (reference sequence). This CDR3 spans 13 amino acids. Trimming left V 6 bases short and J 0 bases short, with 9 bases between. This chain's CDR3 is CASSDYLSYEQYF. The CDR3 DNA reads TGTGCCAGTAGCGACTACCTCTCCTACGAGCAGTACTTC. The whole variable domain, filled in from reference TRBV19 and TRBJ2-7, reads DGGITQSPKYLFRKEGQNVTLSCEQNLNHDAMYWYRQDPGQGLRLIYYSQIVNDFQKGDIAEGYSVSREKKESFPLTVTSAQKNPTAFYLCASSDYLSYEQYFGPGTRLTVT.

This clonotype has more than one count but fewer than ten. This chain uses TRBV2 with TRBJ2-7; a weak D match, TRBD2 (7 bases). Deletions cut 3 bases from V and 3 bases from J, with 9 bases between. CDR1 and CDR2 (germline): SNHLY, FYNNEI. The CDR3 is 13 amino acids. This chain's CDR3 is CASSEGGHYEQYF. CDR3 in DNA: TGTGCCAGCAGTGAGGGGGGGCACTACGAGCAGTACTTC.

This clonotype was seen repeatedly, ten times or more. The V call is TRBV19, the J call TRBJ2-7, with 10 bases matching TRBD2. The CDR3 has 15 amino acids. The germline CDR1 and CDR2 sequences are LNHDA and SQIVND (reference sequence). Unmatched junction bases numbered 8, after V lost 5 bases and J lost 4 bases. In nucleotides, the CDR3 is TGTGCCAGTAGTTTGAAACTAGCGGGACCGTACGAGCAGTACTTC. It translates to CASSLKLAGPYEQYF.

At least ten counts were recorded for this clonotype. This sequence joins TRBV28 and TRBJ1-5; possibly TRBD1 for D (6 bases). Germline loops: CDR1 MDHEN, CDR2 SYDVKM. Trimming cost V 6 bases and J 8 bases, with 11 bases left between them. This CDR3 spans 12 amino acids. The CDR3 DNA sequence: TGTGCCAGCAGCCAGCAGGGGAAGCCCCAGCATTTT. It codes for CASSQQGKPQHF.

This clonotype was observed many times. The chain joins TRBV29-1 to TRBJ2-4; D remains unclear. V shed 3 bases and J shed 6 bases, with 9 bases lying between them. CDR1 and CDR2 (germline): SQVTM, ANQGSEA. This CDR3 has 12 amino acids. For the CDR3, the DNA is TGCAGCGTTGAGGTACAGACAAACATTCAGTACTTC. This translates into CSVEVQTNIQYF.

The chain carries TRBV24-1 and TRBJ2-3, with D unclear. Germline CDR1 is KGHDR and CDR2 is SFDVKD. The CDR3 runs 12 residues. V was pared by 3 bases and J by 3 bases, with 3 bases between. CDR3 loop: CATSDGTDTQYF. In DNA form, the CDR3 reads TGTGCCACCAGTGATGGGACAGATACGCAGTATTTT.

The sample holds many counts of this clonotype. The chain joins TRBV10-3 to TRBJ2-5; D is ambiguous. The ends were cut back, 10 bases at V and 2 bases at J, with 17 bases in the middle. CDR1 is ENHRY, CDR2 SYGVKD, per germline. The CDR3 runs to 14 residues. The CDR3 DNA follows: TGTGCCACCGGCCCGGCTGCGGCACAAGAGACCCAGTACTTC. It is translated as CATGPAAAQETQYF.

This clonotype has more than one count but fewer than ten. V and J are TRBV30 and TRBJ2-7; D remains unclear. Between the trimmed V and J ends, which lost 3 bases and 4 bases, there was a span of 10 bases. Per the germline V gene, CDR1 is GTSNPN and CDR2 is SVGIG (reference sequence). The CDR3 is 12 residues long. This chain's CDR3 is CAWSPRVYEQYF. The CDR3 nucleotides are TGTGCCTGGAGCCCTAGAGTGTACGAGCAGTACTTC.

This clonotype was observed at least ten times. V gene TRBV5-1 combines with J gene TRBJ1-4; 7 positions agree with TRBD1. V gave up 5 bases and J gave up 8 bases; unmatched junction bases: 6. The CDR3 consists of 13 residues. Germline V gene data show CDR1 as SGHRS and CDR2 as YFSETQ. CDR3 sequence: CASSQTGSEKLFF. The CDR3 DNA reads TGCGCCAGCAGTCAGACAGGGTCCGAAAAACTGTTTTTT.

This clonotype showed up just a few times. The gene calls are TRBV18 and TRBJ2-1; 7 bases align to TRBD2. The CDR3 runs to 14 residues. Germline V gives CDR1 KGHSH, CDR2 LQKENI. V gave up 7 bases and J gave up 10 bases; unmatched junction bases: 13. The CDR3 DNA is TGTGCCAGCTACCTACAGATGCGGGGAGGGGAGCAGTTCTTC. Amino acid sequence: CASYLQMRGGEQFF. The full variable domain, its missing parts supplied by reference TRBV18 and TRBJ2-1, is NAGVMQNPRHLVRRRGQEARLRCSPMKGHSHVYWYRQLPEEGLKFMVYLQKENIIDESGMPKERFSAEFPKEGPSILRIQQVVRGDSAAYFCASYLQMRGGEQFFGPGTRLTVL.

This clonotype was seen ten or more times. The chain carries TRBV20-1 and TRBJ2-1; D call uncertain. From germline, CDR1 is DFQATT and CDR2 SNEGSKA (reference sequence). CDR3 length: 14 amino acids. V was shortened by 7 bases and J by 0 bases, with 13 bases between the two germline ends. In nucleotides, the CDR3 is TGCAGTGTCCCGAAACTGGGCTCCTACAATGAGCAGTTCTTC. Translation: CSVPKLGSYNEQFF.

This clonotype showed up many times. V usage is TRBV5-6 and J usage is TRBJ2-3; D ambiguous. The CDR3 has 14 residues. Trimming left V 2 bases short and J 1 base short, with 8 bases between. Germline CDR1 SGHDT, CDR2 YYEEEE. The CDR3 DNA follows: TGTGCCAGCAGCTTTGCTGCGGGCACAGATACGCAGTATTTT. It specifies CASSFAAGTDTQYF.

Ten or more counts support this clonotype. V gene TRBV13 combines with J gene TRBJ2-7; a possible D gene is TRBD1 (5 bases). Deletions cut 3 bases from V and 6 bases from J, with 15 bases between. Germline lookup yields CDR1 PRHDT and CDR2 FYEKMQ (reference sequence). The CDR3 is 14 amino acids. The CDR3: CASSFFQGGSEQYF. The CDR3, as DNA: TGTGCCAGCAGCTTTTTCCAGGGCGGATCCGAGCAGTACTTC.

This clonotype has a count of ten or more. CDR3 sequence reads: CASSLGLGQRRVDEQFF. CDR3 bases: TGTGCCAGCAGCTTGGGGCTTGGGCAACGGCGGGTAGATGAGCAGTTCTTC. This rearrangement joins TRBV11-2 to TRBJ2-1; D may correspond to TRBD1 or TRBD2 (5 bases each). V was clipped by 3 bases and J by 8 bases, with 23 bases between them. The germline V gene encodes CDR1 SGHAT and CDR2 FQNNGV. This CDR3 comprises 17 residues.

This clonotype has a count of ten or more. This chain connects TRBV12-3 or TRBV12-4 to TRBJ2-7; TRBD1 matches at 10 bases. V dropped 10 bases and J dropped 6; count of bases not matched to a gene: 9. CDR3 length: 13 amino acids. In DNA, the CDR3 is TGTGCCACAAACTCCGGGACAGGGGCCGAGCAGTACTTC. This encodes CATNSGTGAEQYF.

Ten or more counts support this clonotype. The chain is built from TRBV7-2 and TRBJ1-1; possibly TRBD1 for D (5 bases). The CDR3 extends over 13 amino acids. Germline V CDR1 and CDR2: SGHTA, FQGNSA. Trimming took off 2 bases at V and 5 bases at J, with 9 bases between the two ends. CDR3 sequence (DNA): TGTGCCAGCAGCTTAAACCGGGGGACTGAAGCTTTCTTT. This encodes CASSLNRGTEAFF.

This clonotype appeared many times. This chain joins TRBV5-1 and TRBJ1-1; D may be TRBD1 (5 bases). Germline lookup yields CDR1 SGHRS and CDR2 YFSETQ. Trimming cost V 4 bases and J 4 bases, with 11 bases left between them. CDR3 size: 13 residues. The CDR3 DNA follows: TGCGCCAGCAGCACCGACAGACTCACTGAAGCTTTCTTT. This codes for CASSTDRLTEAFF.

There are a few counts of this clonotype. The chain recombines TRBV10-3 with TRBJ1-4; TRBD1 aligns across 9 bases. The CDR3 has 15 amino acids. Germline CDR1 and CDR2: ENHRY and SYGVKD. Trimming cost V 3 bases and J 7 bases; bases outside gene matches: 6. CDR3 in DNA: TGTGCCATCAGTGACCCGGGACAGGGAGTTGAAAAACTGTTTTTT. Translating gives CAISDPGQGVEKLFF.

The rearrangement joins TRBV29-1 to TRBJ2-1; tentative D call: TRBD1 (6 bases). This CDR3 spans 11 amino acids. V was clipped by 4 bases and J by 9 bases, with 10 bases between them. Germline assignment: CDR1 SQVTM and CDR2 ANQGSEA. The CDR3 protein is CSVGTAAEQFF. Here the CDR3 DNA reads TGCAGCGTTGGGACAGCCGCTGAGCAGTTCTTC.